This is a list of T cell receptor beta chains from one sample in a study of T cells in Graves' hyperthyroidism and ophthalmopathy. MiXCR, run by TCRdb on the multiplex PCR reads, gives a single entry per CDR3 protein. This table holds about 660,000 distinct CDR3 sequences, just under 45% found once. Sequenced material: peripheral blood or thyroid tissue (not recorded which). These receptor sequences come from an adult man with Graves' disease, either hyperthyroidism or ophthalmopathy (not recorded which). Each CDR3 is given with its conserved first and last residue. A D gene is named only where the DNA matches it firmly. For some rows the clone size is stated as once, few or many, or as a class when expanded; others skip it.

D gene: -; V gene: TRBV7-9; CDR3 length: 14; J gene: TRBJ2-2; clone size: -; CDR3 DNA: TGTGCCAGCAGCCCACTACAGAACACCGGGGAGCTGTTTTTT; CDR3 protein: CASSPLQNTGELFF
D gene: -; V gene: TRBV2; CDR3 length: 14; J gene: TRBJ1-3; clone size: many; CDR3 DNA: TGTGCCAGCAAAACAGGGAGTGCTGGAAACACCATATATTTT; CDR3 protein: CASKTGSAGNTIYF
D gene: -; V gene: TRBV10-3; CDR3 length: 12; J gene: TRBJ1-3; clone size: -; CDR3 DNA: TGTGCCATCCGTGGGACGGGGAACACCATATATTTT; CDR3 protein: CAIRGTGNTIYF
D gene: TRBD1; V gene: TRBV5-1; CDR3 length: 12; J gene: TRBJ1-2; clone size: -; CDR3 DNA: TGCGCCAGCAGTGGACAGGGCGGCGGCTACACCTTC; CDR3 protein: CASSGQGGGYTF
D gene: -; V gene: TRBV9; CDR3 length: 15; J gene: TRBJ2-3; clone size: -; CDR3 DNA: TGTGCCAGCAGCACCGAAGCGACAGCGACAGATACGCAGTATTTT; CDR3 protein: CASSTEATATDTQYF
D gene: TRBD1; V gene: TRBV5-1; CDR3 length: 15; J gene: TRBJ1-2; clone size: few; CDR3 DNA: TGCGCCAGCAGCACTGGACAGGGTGTCCCTGTTGGCTACACCTTC; CDR3 protein: CASSTGQGVPVGYTF
D gene: -; V gene: TRBV10-3; CDR3 length: 13; J gene: TRBJ1-1; clone size: -; CDR3 DNA: TGTGCCACCACAGGTACTGTGAACACTGAAGCTTTCTTT; CDR3 protein: CATTGTVNTEAFF
D gene: -; V gene: TRBV7-8; CDR3 length: 15; J gene: TRBJ2-7; clone size: -; CDR3 DNA: TGTGCCAGCAGCAGTGGTCACTACATGGATTGGGAGCAGTACTTC; CDR3 protein: CASSSGHYMDWEQYF
D gene: TRBD2; V gene: TRBV7-9; CDR3 length: 15; J gene: TRBJ2-3; clone size: -; CDR3 DNA: TGTGCCAGCCCCGGACTAGCGGGAGGCACAGATACGCAGTATTTT; CDR3 protein: CASPGLAGGTDTQYF
D gene: -; V gene: TRBV20-1; CDR3 length: 13; J gene: TRBJ2-7; clone size: few; CDR3 DNA: TGCAGTGCTAGCGAGACAGACGCCTACGAGCAGTACTTC; CDR3 protein: CSASETDAYEQYF
D gene: -; V gene: TRBV20-1; CDR3 length: 11; J gene: TRBJ1-5; clone size: few; CDR3 DNA: TGCAGTGCTAGGGAGGACACGGCCCAGCATTTT; CDR3 protein: CSAREDTAQHF
D gene: TRBD1; V gene: TRBV7-3; CDR3 length: 16; J gene: TRBJ1-1; clone size: few; CDR3 DNA: TGTGCCAGCAGCTTCTCAGGGGGGATGTCGAACACTGAAGCTTTCTTT; CDR3 protein: CASSFSGGMSNTEAFF
D gene: -; V gene: TRBV6-1; CDR3 length: 13; J gene: TRBJ2-7; clone size: few; CDR3 DNA: TGTGCCATCAGTTACCCATCAGGGGACGAGCAGTACTTC; CDR3 protein: CAISYPSGDEQYF
D gene: TRBD1; V gene: TRBV19; CDR3 length: 14; J gene: TRBJ1-1; clone size: -; CDR3 DNA: TGTGCCAGTAGTCAACCGGGACAGGGGAGAGGAGCTTTCTTT; CDR3 protein: CASSQPGQGRGAFF
D gene: -; V gene: TRBV25-1; CDR3 length: 15; J gene: TRBJ1-5; clone size: many; CDR3 DNA: TGTGCCAGCAGTGGAGGGAGGGACATCTATCAGCCCCAGCATTTT; CDR3 protein: CASSGGRDIYQPQHF
D gene: -; V gene: TRBV20-1; CDR3 length: 13; J gene: TRBJ1-1; clone size: few; CDR3 DNA: TGCAGTGTCGGGGACGCGAGAAACACTGAAGCTTTCTTT; CDR3 protein: CSVGDARNTEAFF
D gene: -; V gene: TRBV7-9; CDR3 length: 11; J gene: TRBJ2-5; clone size: -; CDR3 DNA: TGTGCCAGCAGCTTATTGGCGACCCAGTACTTC; CDR3 protein: CASSLLATQYF
D gene: -; V gene: TRBV7-8; CDR3 length: 11; J gene: TRBJ1-6; clone size: few; CDR3 DNA: TGTGCCAGCAGTTTAGCTAGCGCCCTCCACTTT; CDR3 protein: CASSLASALHF
D gene: TRBD1; V gene: TRBV29-1; CDR3 length: 14; J gene: TRBJ1-4; clone size: many; CDR3 DNA: TGCAGCGTTGGGGGACAGGGAAGTGTCGAAAAACTGTTTTTT; CDR3 protein: CSVGGQGSVEKLFF
D gene: -; V gene: TRBV9; CDR3 length: 16; J gene: TRBJ1-6; clone size: few; CDR3 DNA: TGTGCCAGCAGCCAACATGCAGGTTCTGGTAATTCACCCCTCCACTTT; CDR3 protein: CASSQHAGSGNSPLHF
D gene: -; V gene: TRBV10-2; CDR3 length: 13; J gene: TRBJ1-5; clone size: many; CDR3 DNA: TGCGCCAGCAGTACAACTAGCAATCAGCCCCAGCATTTT; CDR3 protein: CASSTTSNQPQHF
D gene: -; V gene: TRBV19; CDR3 length: 14; J gene: TRBJ1-5; clone size: -; CDR3 DNA: TGTGCCAGTAGGGACCCTACCGGGACGGCTGCTAGACATTTT; CDR3 protein: CASRDPTGTAARHF
D gene: -; V gene: TRBV19; CDR3 length: 15; J gene: TRBJ1-1; clone size: many; CDR3 DNA: TGTGCCAGTAGTCCCCAGGGCTGGGGGAACACTGAAGCTTTCTTT; CDR3 protein: CASSPQGWGNTEAFF
D gene: TRBD1; V gene: TRBV10-3; CDR3 length: 15; J gene: TRBJ1-2; clone size: few; CDR3 DNA: TGTGCCAGCAGTGAGGTGGGGACAGGGGACTATGGCTACACCTTC; CDR3 protein: CASSEVGTGDYGYTF
D gene: -; V gene: TRBV19; CDR3 length: 11; J gene: TRBJ1-5; clone size: -; CDR3 DNA: TGTGCCAGCACGGGGAAGGGGCCCCAGCATTTT; CDR3 protein: CASTGKGPQHF
D gene: TRBD2; V gene: TRBV12-3/TRBV12-4; CDR3 length: 15; J gene: TRBJ2-5; clone size: few; CDR3 DNA: TGTGCCAGCAGTCAGCCCAGCGGGGCACAAGAGACCCAGTACTTC; CDR3 protein: CASSQPSGAQETQYF
D gene: TRBD1; V gene: TRBV10-1; CDR3 length: 15; J gene: TRBJ1-2; clone size: -; CDR3 DNA: TGCGCCAGCAGTCGAGATATTGGGACAGGGGAAGGCTACACCTTC; CDR3 protein: CASSRDIGTGEGYTF
D gene: TRBD1; V gene: TRBV5-1; CDR3 length: 18; J gene: TRBJ1-4; clone size: -; CDR3 DNA: TGCGCCAGCAGCTTGGCCAGAGGGGGCACAGGCTCGAATGAAAAACTGTTTTTT; CDR3 protein: CASSLARGGTGSNEKLFF
D gene: -; V gene: TRBV7-8; CDR3 length: 20; J gene: TRBJ1-5; clone size: -; CDR3 DNA: TGTGCCAGCAGCTCTGGGACGTTCGGGGAAATCGCCGGAGTCCCTCAGCCCCAGCATTTT; CDR3 protein: CASSSGTFGEIAGVPQPQHF
D gene: TRBD1; V gene: TRBV10-3; CDR3 length: 14; J gene: TRBJ2-5; clone size: once; CDR3 DNA: TGTGCCATCAAGGCCGGGACAGTTAGGGAGACCCAGTACTTC; CDR3 protein: CAIKAGTVRETQYF
D gene: -; V gene: TRBV25-1; CDR3 length: 15; J gene: TRBJ1-6; clone size: -; CDR3 DNA: TGTGCCAGCAGTGCTAGCAGGGACGATAATTCACCCCTCCACTTT; CDR3 protein: CASSASRDDNSPLHF
D gene: -; V gene: TRBV29-1; CDR3 length: 12; J gene: TRBJ2-3; clone size: -; CDR3 DNA: TGCAGCGTTCGGGCAGTCACAGATACGCAGTATTTT; CDR3 protein: CSVRAVTDTQYF
D gene: TRBD1; V gene: TRBV15; CDR3 length: 15; J gene: TRBJ1-6; clone size: -; CDR3 DNA: TGTGCCACCAGCAGAGAGGGGGACAGGGATTCACCCCTCCACTTT; CDR3 protein: CATSREGDRDSPLHF
D gene: -; V gene: TRBV6-5; CDR3 length: 15; J gene: TRBJ2-5; clone size: -; CDR3 DNA: TGTGCCAGCAACCGACTCGGAACAGATCAAGAGACCCAGTACTTC; CDR3 protein: CASNRLGTDQETQYF
D gene: -; V gene: TRBV7-9; CDR3 length: 15; J gene: TRBJ2-5; clone size: -; CDR3 DNA: TGTGCCAGCAGCTTAGAGGGGGGGCGCCAAGAGACCCAGTACTTC; CDR3 protein: CASSLEGGRQETQYF
D gene: -; V gene: TRBV12-3/TRBV12-4; CDR3 length: 13; J gene: TRBJ1-1; clone size: few; CDR3 DNA: TGTGCCAGCACCTTGACAGGTATCACTGAAGCTTTCTTT; CDR3 protein: CASTLTGITEAFF
D gene: -; V gene: TRBV20-1; CDR3 length: 15; J gene: TRBJ2-6; clone size: -; CDR3 DNA: TGTGCCTGGAGTGTAGGGTTGGCTGGGGCCAACGTCCTGACTTTC; CDR3 protein: CAWSVGLAGANVLTF
D gene: -; V gene: TRBV24-1; CDR3 length: 15; J gene: TRBJ2-7; clone size: many; CDR3 DNA: TGTGCCACCAGTGACACAGGCCAGAGCTCCTACGAGCAGTACTTC; CDR3 protein: CATSDTGQSSYEQYF
D gene: -; V gene: TRBV2; CDR3 length: 14; J gene: TRBJ2-7; clone size: -; CDR3 DNA: TGTGCCAGCAGCTCCAAGAGAGGGTCCTACGAGCAGTACTTC; CDR3 protein: CASSSKRGSYEQYF
D gene: TRBD1; V gene: TRBV5-1; CDR3 length: 14; J gene: TRBJ2-7; clone size: -; CDR3 DNA: TGCGCCAGCAGCTTCCGGGACAGAACCTACGAGCAGTGCTTC; CDR3 protein: CASSFRDRTYEQCF
D gene: TRBD1; V gene: TRBV7-2; CDR3 length: 15; J gene: TRBJ1-1; clone size: -; CDR3 DNA: TGTGCCAGCAGCACAAGACAGGGGGTAGGAACTGAAGCTTTCTTT; CDR3 protein: CASSTRQGVGTEAFF
D gene: TRBD1; V gene: TRBV19; CDR3 length: 15; J gene: TRBJ2-7; clone size: -; CDR3 DNA: TGTGCCAGTAGCAGGGGACAGGGGTCTTACTACGAGCAGTACTTC; CDR3 protein: CASSRGQGSYYEQYF
D gene: -; V gene: TRBV10-2; CDR3 length: 13; J gene: TRBJ2-7; clone size: -; CDR3 DNA: TGCGCCAGCAGTGAGTCAGGGCTTGGCGAGCAGTACTTC; CDR3 protein: CASSESGLGEQYF
D gene: TRBD1; V gene: TRBV10-3; CDR3 length: 14; J gene: TRBJ1-1; clone size: -; CDR3 DNA: TGTGCCATCAGCGGGGACAGGGGCCCCACTGAAGCTTTCTTT; CDR3 protein: CAISGDRGPTEAFF
D gene: TRBD2; V gene: TRBV20-1; CDR3 length: 14; J gene: TRBJ2-7; clone size: -; CDR3 DNA: TGCAGTGCTAAAGGCGGGAGCTCCGGATACGAGCAGTACTTC; CDR3 protein: CSAKGGSSGYEQYF
D gene: -; V gene: TRBV7-8; CDR3 length: 14; J gene: TRBJ1-6; clone size: few; CDR3 DNA: TGTGCCAGCGAACTAGAGACCTATAATTCACCCCTCCACTTT; CDR3 protein: CASELETYNSPLHF
D gene: -; V gene: TRBV9; CDR3 length: 10; J gene: TRBJ1-2; clone size: many; CDR3 DNA: TGTGCCAGCAGCGGCCCGGGCTACACCTTC; CDR3 protein: CASSGPGYTF
D gene: TRBD1; V gene: TRBV2; CDR3 length: 17; J gene: TRBJ2-7; clone size: -; CDR3 DNA: TGTGCCAGCAGCTTAGAACCGCCCGACAGGGGGGACTACGAGCAGTACTTC; CDR3 protein: CASSLEPPDRGDYEQYF
D gene: TRBD1; V gene: TRBV2; CDR3 length: 16; J gene: TRBJ1-2; clone size: -; CDR3 DNA: TGTGCCAGCAGGGATAGGACAGGGACAATAGGTGATGGCTACACCTTC; CDR3 protein: CASRDRTGTIGDGYTF
D gene: TRBD1; V gene: TRBV12-3/TRBV12-4; CDR3 length: 15; J gene: TRBJ1-5; clone size: few; CDR3 DNA: TGTGCCAGCAGTTCTCACCAGGGGGTGGGACAGCCCCAGCATTTT; CDR3 protein: CASSSHQGVGQPQHF